A single sample is the source of the 15 T cell receptor beta chains below, sequenced in a study of T cell changes during pregnancy in multiple sclerosis. The data were produced by immunoSEQ multiplex PCR, yet TCRdb's version contains in-frame clones alone and is incomplete. The sample lists fewer than 75,000 clones, roughly 90% occurring once. The sequences come from peripheral blood, collected after pregnancy. These receptors came from a female donor in good health, enrolled as a control in a pregnancy study.

The chain is built from TRBV6-1 and TRBJ2-5; TRBD2 matches at 15 bases. This CDR3 is built from 17 residues. V lost 4 bases to trimming and J lost 5 bases; unmatched junction nucleotides: 8. CDR1 and CDR2 from the germline V gene are MNHNS and SASEGT. CDR3 residues: CASSARSGTSGGETQYF. The CDR3 DNA is TGTGCCAGCAGTGCCCGCTCCGGGACTAGCGGGGGGGAGACCCAGTACTTC.

V usage is TRBV4-1 and J usage is TRBJ2-5, with 10 positions matching TRBD1. The CDR3 length is 15 residues. Germline loops: CDR1 MGHRA, CDR2 YSYEKL. With V trimmed by 4 bases and J by 4 bases, 6 bases remained unmatched. For the CDR3, the DNA is TGCGCCAGCAGCCGAGAAGACAGGGGGCGAGAGACCCAGTACTTC. Translating gives CASSREDRGRETQYF.

The rearrangement links TRBV6-4 to TRBJ2-2; 8 nucleotides align to TRBD2. This CDR3 comprises 14 residues. Germline CDR1 reads MRHNA; CDR2 reads SNTAGT. The trim removed 8 bases at V and 4 bases at J, leaving 6 bases unmatched. This CDR3 is CASGTGTSTGELFF. The CDR3, as DNA: TGTGCCAGCGGAACCGGGACTAGCACCGGGGAGCTGTTTTTT.

This chain joins TRBV9 and TRBJ2-2, with a possible D match to TRBD1 (5 bases). The length of the CDR3 is 15 residues. Trimming removed 4 bases at V and 1 base at J, with 11 bases between. The V gene's germline CDR1 is SGDLS and CDR2 YYNGEE. This CDR3 reads CASSYLTGNTGELFF. The CDR3 nucleotides read TGTGCCAGCAGCTACCTCACAGGGAACACCGGGGAGCTGTTTTTT.

The table lists this clone with a count of one. CDR3 coding DNA: TGCGCCAGCAGCCAATTCGTTGGACTTGATAATGAGCAGTTCTTC. It translates to CASSQFVGLDNEQFF. This chain uses TRBV4-3 with TRBJ2-1; D may be TRBD2 (5 bases). Trimming pared 2 bases from V and 7 bases from J, leaving 15 bases between. The length of the CDR3 is 15 residues. Germline V gene data show CDR1 as LGHNA and CDR2 as YSLEER.

The sample holds one count of this clone. V is TRBV11-1 and J is TRBJ2-3; TRBD2 aligns across 9 bases. CDR3 length: 17 amino acids. Germline lookup yields CDR1 SGHAT and CDR2 FQDESV (reference sequence). The V gene end was trimmed by 1 base and the J gene end by 2 bases; junction bases not matched to a gene: 7. In DNA form, the CDR3 reads TGTGCCAGCAGCTTAGAGGGGCTAGCGGGGCCCACAGATACGCAGTATTTT. It translates to CASSLEGLAGPTDTQYF.

Concerning this clone itself: A junction end diverges from the germline sequence, so it may reflect a read error. The CDR3 region has the DNA TGTGCCAGCCGTGAAGGGGGCCAGCCCCAGCATTTT. Its protein product is CASREGGQPQHF. J is TRBJ1-5 and V is TRBV2; TRBD1 matches at 7 bases. The germline gives CDR1 SNHLY, CDR2 FYNNEI. The CDR3 is made up of 12 amino acids.

This chain uses TRBV28 with TRBJ1-2, with a tentative D call TRBD1 (6 bases). From germline, CDR1 is MDHEN and CDR2 SYDVKM. Trimming removed 5 bases from V and 5 bases from J, with 12 bases in between. This CDR3 region has 13 residues. The CDR3 protein is CASSGQMRYGYTF. As DNA, the CDR3 is TGTGCCAGCAGTGGACAGATGCGGTATGGCTACACCTTC.

The chain employs TRBV7-9 and TRBJ1-2; the match to TRBD1 covers 7 bases. Trimming cost V 4 bases and J 0 bases; bases outside gene matches: 8. This CDR3 contains 16 residues. CDR1 and CDR2 (germline): SEHNR, FQNEAQ (reference sequence). CDR3 sequence reads: CASSSSGQQSNYGYTF. The CDR3 DNA reads as TGTGCCAGCAGCTCCTCGGGACAGCAGTCTAACTATGGCTACACCTTC.

V gene TRBV4-2 combines with J gene TRBJ2-7, with 12 bases identical to TRBD1. The CDR3 has 16 amino acids. V shed 1 base and J 7 bases; nucleotides not matched to a gene: 8. CDR1 and CDR2 (germline): LGHNA, YNFKEQ. The DNA for the CDR3 is TGTGCCAGCAGCCAAGGAGCGGGACAGGGGGCGCAAGAGCAGTACTTC. This translates into CASSQGAGQGAQEQYF.

The chain combines TRBV7-8 with TRBJ2-7, with 10 bases lining up with TRBD1. Per germline, CDR1 SGHVS and CDR2 FQNEAQ. The junction had 5 bases not matched to a gene; V was cut back by 5 bases and J by 1 base. The CDR3 contains 15 residues. CDR3 in amino acids: CASSPGQGYSYEQYF. CDR3 coding DNA: TGTGCCAGCAGCCCGGGACAGGGGTATTCCTACGAGCAGTACTTC. Together with reference TRBV7-8 and TRBJ2-7, the CDR3 gives the full variable domain: GAGVSQSPRYKVAKRGQDVALRCDPISGHVSLFWYQQALGQGPEFLTYFQNEAQLDKSGLPSDRFFAERPEGSVSTLKIQRTQQEDSAVYLCASSPGQGYSYEQYFGPGTRLTVT.

The rearrangement links TRBV19 to TRBJ1-1; possibly TRBD1 for D (6 bases). This CDR3 contains 17 residues. Germline V CDR1 and CDR2: LNHDA, SQIVND (reference sequence). The germline V and J ends were trimmed by 0 bases and 1 base, with 15 bases remaining between them. The CDR3 DNA reads as TGTGCCAGTAGTATAGATCCGCGGTACAGGGCGAACACTGAAGCTTTCTTT. This sequence encodes CASSIDPRYRANTEAFF.

The rearrangement uses TRBV7-2 and TRBJ2-7; 16 nucleotides align to TRBD2. The ends lost 0 bases at V and 4 bases at J; junction bases unmatched: 6. Germline values: CDR1 SGHTA, CDR2 FQGNSA. The CDR3 totals 18 residues. CDR3 sequence: CASSLASGTSGGAYEQYF. The CDR3 DNA reads as TGTGCCAGCAGCTTAGCCTCCGGGACTAGCGGGGGGGCTTACGAGCAGTACTTC. The full variable domain, completed using reference TRBV7-2 and TRBJ2-7, is GAGVSQSPSNKVTEKGKDVELRCDPISGHTALYWYRQSLGQGLEFLIYFQGNSAPDKSGLPSDRFSAERTGGSVSTLTIQRTQQEDSAVYLCASSLASGTSGGAYEQYFGPGTRLTVT.

The chain employs TRBV18 and TRBJ1-5; maybe TRBD1 (5 bases). The CDR3 runs 15 residues. The V end lost 3 bases, the J end lost 5 bases, and 14 bases lay between the germline ends. Looked up from germline, CDR1 is KGHSH and CDR2 is LQKENI. The CDR3 nucleotides are TGTGCCAGCTCACCGGGCAGGGTGGGCCATCAGCCCCAGCATTTT. Amino acid sequence: CASSPGRVGHQPQHF.

The genes are TRBV28 and TRBJ2-4; the match to TRBD1 covers 7 bases. The CDR3 length is 12 residues. J lost 9 bases, V lost 5 bases, and 4 bases had no gene match. Looked up from germline, CDR1 is MDHEN and CDR2 is SYDVKM. The CDR3 DNA reads as TGTGCCAGCAGTCCCACAGGGGCCATTCAGTACTTC. This sequence encodes CASSPTGAIQYF.